Following are 27 T cell receptor beta chains from one sample sequenced in a study of cytomegalovirus exposure and HLA in healthy donors. The PCR used 60 Vbeta and 13 Jbeta primers. Clones were sequenced by immunoSEQ multiplex PCR, and TCRdb holds only the in-frame ones, with some missing. This table holds 150,000 to 200,000 clones, about 81% found once. The sample was PBMCs. Every receptor here comes from a woman aged 45 to 65 in good health and CMV-seropositive.

The chain has TRBV19 and TRBJ1-1; 8 bases are shared with TRBD1. CDR3 length: 15 amino acids. The germline CDR1 and CDR2 sequences are LNHDA and SQIVND (reference sequence). V shed 5 bases and J 4 bases; nucleotides not matched to a gene: 9. CDR3: CASSPRTGLATEAFF. The CDR3 DNA reads TGTGCCAGTAGTCCGCGGACAGGGCTGGCCACTGAAGCTTTCTTT.

This clone was counted a single time. The gene calls are TRBV9 and TRBJ2-3, with D tentatively TRBD2 (5 bases). Looked up from germline, CDR1 is SGDLS and CDR2 is YYNGEE. This CDR3 spans 14 amino acids. Trimming cost V 3 bases and J 0 bases, with 8 bases left between them. Here the CDR3 reads CASSGSVSTDTQYF. In DNA form, the CDR3 reads TGTGCCAGCAGCGGTAGCGTAAGCACAGATACGCAGTATTTT.

This clone was found once. This chain joins TRBV10-2 and TRBJ1-6, with a tentative D call TRBD1 (6 bases). V was trimmed by 3 bases and J by 7 bases, leaving 13 bases between them. Germline CDR1 and CDR2: WSHSY and SAAADI. The CDR3 has 15 residues. The CDR3 region is CASSDQGRGNSPLHF. Written as DNA, the CDR3 is TGCGCCAGCAGTGACCAGGGAAGGGGGAATTCACCCCTCCACTTT.

The chain uses TRBV19 and TRBJ2-3; a weak D match, TRBD2 (7 bases). Per the germline V gene, CDR1 is LNHDA and CDR2 is SQIVND (reference sequence). Trimming removed 4 bases from V and 15 bases from J, with 20 bases in between. The CDR3 consists of 13 residues. The CDR3 bases are TGTGCCAGTAGTACCGGACTATATGGGGGGGCCTATTTT. Residues: CASSTGLYGGAYF.

The chain has TRBV6-5 and TRBJ1-1; D possibly corresponds to TRBD1 (5 bases). Germline values: CDR1 MNHEY, CDR2 SVGAGI. CDR3 length: 13 residues. Deletions cut 5 bases from V and 7 bases from J, with 14 bases between. The CDR3, as DNA: TGTGCCAGCAGTGCCGAGTCTACAGGTGAAGCTTTCTTT. Protein product: CASSAESTGEAFF.

The chain uses TRBV29-1 and TRBJ1-1, with D unclear. The germline V gene has CDR1 SQVTM and CDR2 ANQGSEA. The ends were cut back, 4 bases at V and 4 bases at J, with 16 bases in the middle. The CDR3 runs to 14 residues. In DNA form, the CDR3 reads TGCAGCGTTGTAAGTACAGACCGAAGCACTGAAGCTTTCTTT. It is translated as CSVVSTDRSTEAFF.

This clone was detected only a few times. The sample contains more than one DNA sequence encoding this CDR3. The V and J genes are TRBV7-9 and TRBJ2-5, with TRBD1 as a possible D gene (6 bases). Germline-derived CDR1 and CDR2 are SEHNR and FQNEAQ (reference sequence). Trimming removed 4 bases from V and 1 base from J, with 13 bases in between. The CDR3 length is 15 residues. The CDR3 spells CASSSLRDTQETQYF. The CDR3 DNA reads as TGTGCCAGCAGCTCTCTCCGGGACACCCAAGAGACCCAGTACTTC.

The V call is TRBV4-1, the J call TRBJ2-3; D is perhaps TRBD1 (5 bases). This CDR3 region has 14 residues. Germline-derived CDR1 and CDR2 are MGHRA and YSYEKL. The V gene lost 1 base and the J gene lost 5 bases, with 10 bases spanning the gap. Here the CDR3 reads CASSQGRQLDTQYF. The CDR3 DNA is TGCGCCAGCAGCCAAGGTAGACAGTTAGATACGCAGTATTTT.

The chain combines TRBV18 with TRBJ1-2, with 10 bases fitting TRBD1. V lost 2 bases and J lost 8; bases outside the gene matches: 11. The CDR3 is 16 residues long. CDR1 is KGHSH, CDR2 LQKENI, per germline. CDR3 nucleotides: TGTGCCAGCTCACCAGGTCGGGACAGGGGTTTCAGAGGCTACACCTTC. Its protein is CASSPGRDRGFRGYTF.

Notes on this clone: One junction end disagrees with the germline gene, perhaps due to a read error. J is TRBJ1-3 and V is TRBV15, with 9 bases aligning to TRBD1. The CDR3 is 18 residues long. Germline loops: CDR1 LNHNV, CDR2 YYDKDF (reference sequence). CDR3 sequence reads: CAASRLLAGTGFGNTIYF. The CDR3 DNA reads TGTGCCGCCAGCAGACTCCTTGCCGGGACAGGGTTTGGAAACACCATATATTTT.

The gene calls are TRBV2 and TRBJ1-1; a possible D gene is TRBD1 (5 bases). Per germline, CDR1 SNHLY and CDR2 FYNNEI. The CDR3 totals 14 residues. V lost 6 bases and J lost 3, with 14 bases in between. CDR3 in DNA: TGTGCCAGCAGCGTTAATGGGGCCGACACTGAAGCTTTCTTT. Encoded protein: CASSVNGADTEAFF.

This sequence joins TRBV7-9 and TRBJ1-1, with TRBD1 identical over 10 bases. The V and J ends lost 5 bases and 6 bases, in that order; junction bases with no gene match: 9. CDR3 length equals 15 residues. Looked up from germline, CDR1 is SEHNR and CDR2 is FQNEAQ (reference sequence). For the CDR3, the DNA is TGTGCCAGCAGCCTAGAGACAGGGGGCTTCGCTGAAGCTTTCTTT. This codes for CASSLETGGFAEAFF. The full variable domain, its missing parts supplied by reference TRBV7-9 and TRBJ1-1, is DTGVSQNPRHKITKRGQNVTFRCDPISEHNRLYWYRQTLGQGPEFLTYFQNEAQLEKSRLLSDRFSAERPKGSFSTLEIQRTEQGDSAMYLCASSLETGGFAEAFFGQGTRLTVV.

The rearrangement joins TRBV6-1 to TRBJ2-3; 9 nucleotides agree with TRBD2. There are 15 residues in the CDR3. Trimming cost V 8 bases and J 5 bases; bases outside gene matches: 11. CDR1 is MNHNS and CDR2 is SASEGT in the germline V gene. CDR3 in amino acids: CASLLSAGGGDTQYF. The DNA for the CDR3 is TGTGCCAGCCTCCTGTCTGCGGGGGGGGGAGATACGCAGTATTTT.

V and J are TRBV10-3 and TRBJ2-3, with 9 bases aligning to TRBD1. Germline loops: CDR1 ENHRY, CDR2 SYGVKD. This CDR3 region has 14 residues. Unmatched junction bases numbered 11, after V lost 10 bases and J lost 6 bases. The CDR3 sequence: CATRTGAGFDTQYF. The CDR3 DNA sequence: TGTGCCACTAGGACAGGGGCTGGTTTCGATACGCAGTATTTT.

The chain is built from TRBV7-9 and TRBJ2-3, with TRBD1 matching over 11 bases. V trimming: 3 bases; J trimming: 6 bases; junction bases outside the gene matches: 5. CDR1 SEHNR and CDR2 FQNEAQ come from the germline V gene (reference sequence). This CDR3 has 15 amino acids. CDR3 loop: CASSFWTGGSDTQYF. The DNA of the CDR3 is TGTGCCAGCAGCTTTTGGACAGGGGGCTCGGATACGCAGTATTTT.

V usage is TRBV19 and J usage is TRBJ1-1; D might be TRBD1 (6 bases). This CDR3 is built from 14 residues. CDR1 and CDR2 (germline): LNHDA, SQIVND (reference sequence). Trimming removed 4 bases at V and 3 bases at J, with 12 bases between. The CDR3 coding sequence is TGTGCCAGTAGTACAGGGGTCGGGCACACTGAAGCTTTCTTT. This sequence encodes CASSTGVGHTEAFF.

This chain connects TRBV30 to TRBJ1-5; D possibly corresponds to TRBD1 (5 bases). Germline lookup yields CDR1 GTSNPN and CDR2 SVGIG (reference sequence). V was shortened by 0 bases and J by 7 bases, with 10 bases between the two germline ends. The CDR3 extends over 13 amino acids. This chain's CDR3 is CAWSVAREQPQHF. The DNA of the CDR3 is TGTGCCTGGAGTGTGGCCAGGGAACAGCCCCAGCATTTT.

The chain joins TRBV9 to TRBJ1-5; D is unclear. This CDR3 contains 14 residues. Germline CDR1 reads SGDLS; CDR2 reads YYNGEE. With 4 bases removed from V and 3 bases from J, the gap between germline ends came to 11 bases. CDR3 in amino acids: CASSRQAFNQPQHF. The CDR3, as DNA: TGTGCCAGCAGCAGGCAGGCTTTCAATCAGCCCCAGCATTTT.

This clone was recorded only once. This CDR3 is CAGGTGGFGYTF. In DNA, the CDR3 is TGTGCCGGGGGGACAGGGGGCTTTGGCTACACCTTC. V and J are TRBV2 and TRBJ1-2, with TRBD1 identical over 12 bases. The CDR3 extends over 12 amino acids. Germline values: CDR1 SNHLY, CDR2 FYNNEI. V lost 11 bases, J lost 7 bases, and 5 bases stayed unmatched.

The rearrangement links TRBV29-1 to TRBJ2-7, with D tentatively TRBD2 (5 bases). Germline V gene data show CDR1 as SQVTM and CDR2 as ANQGSEA. The CDR3 runs to 13 residues. V shed 7 bases and J shed 2 bases, with 15 bases lying between them. CDR3 amino acids: CSARSGETYEQYF. The CDR3 region has the DNA TGCAGCGCCCGGTCCGGGGAAACCTACGAGCAGTACTTC.

The chain recombines TRBV5-4 with TRBJ2-1, with 13 positions matching TRBD2. The germline CDR1 and CDR2 sequences are SGHNT and YYREEE (reference sequence). The CDR3 spans 15 residues. J was trimmed by 10 bases and V by 4 bases; bases with no gene match: 8. The CDR3: CASSPGLAGEREQFF. The CDR3 nucleotides are TGTGCCAGCAGCCCCGGACTAGCGGGGGAGAGAGAGCAGTTCTTC.

The chain joins TRBV18 to TRBJ1-1, with a possible D match to TRBD1 (6 bases). The CDR3 contains 15 residues. Per the germline V gene, CDR1 is KGHSH and CDR2 is LQKENI. Trimming removed 2 bases from V and 0 bases from J, with 10 bases in between. CDR3 sequence: CASSPTRDMNTEAFF. CDR3 bases: TGTGCCAGCTCACCAACAAGGGACATGAACACTGAAGCTTTCTTT.

The chain joins TRBV19 to TRBJ1-2, with 8 bases aligning to TRBD1. The ends lost 5 bases at V and 5 bases at J; junction bases unmatched: 4. CDR3 size: 13 residues. Germline V gene lookup returns CDR1 LNHDA and CDR2 SQIVND (reference sequence). For the CDR3, the DNA is TGTGCCAGTAGTGTGGACAGGGCATATGGCTACACCTTC. Amino acid sequence: CASSVDRAYGYTF.

V is TRBV30 and J is TRBJ2-5; D gene unclear. CDR1 is GTSNPN and CDR2 is SVGIG in the germline V gene (reference sequence). V was cut by 1 base and J by 1 base, with 10 bases left in between. This CDR3 is built from 14 residues. The CDR3 is CAWSDNSFQETQYF. CDR3 nucleotides: TGTGCCTGGAGTGATAACAGCTTCCAAGAGACCCAGTACTTC.

The V and J genes are TRBV2 and TRBJ2-2; D might be TRBD1 (6 bases). Trimming left V 4 bases short and J 5 bases short, with 14 bases between. This CDR3 has 15 residues. Germline loops: CDR1 SNHLY, CDR2 FYNNEI. The CDR3 coding sequence is TGTGCCAGCAGTGCGACAGGCCTGGGGACCGGGGAGCTGTTTTTT. It is translated as CASSATGLGTGELFF.

The rearrangement links TRBV6-1 to TRBJ1-2; 8 nucleotides match TRBD1. The CDR3 loop spans 16 amino acids. Per germline, CDR1 MNHNS and CDR2 SASEGT. Trimming at V came to 2 bases and at J to 2 bases, leaving 7 bases not matched to a gene. The CDR3 loop is CASSERQGKINYGYTF. The CDR3 bases are TGTGCCAGCAGTGAAAGACAGGGGAAGATCAACTATGGCTACACCTTC.

The chain employs TRBV18 and TRBJ2-7; D is uncertain. Trimming stripped 8 bases from V and 4 bases from J, with 9 bases between. The CDR3 covers 11 residues. CDR1 is KGHSH and CDR2 is LQKENI in the germline V gene. The CDR3 region is CASTDNYEQYF. CDR3 bases: TGTGCCAGCACTGACAATTACGAGCAGTACTTC. The whole variable domain, remainder taken from reference TRBV18 and TRBJ2-7, is NAGVMQNPRHLVRRRGQEARLRCSPMKGHSHVYWYRQLPEEGLKFMVYLQKENIIDESGMPKERFSAEFPKEGPSILRIQQVVRGDSAAYFCASTDNYEQYFGPGTRLTVT.